These T cell receptor beta chains were read from a single sample in a study of response to subunit inactivated influenza vaccine. TCRdb ran MiXCR on the RT-PCR reads and lists one entry per CDR3 protein. The sample lists under 950,000 distinct CDR3 sequences; over 20% were seen once. Sequenced material: PBMCs from blood, taken 5 days after vaccination. Every receptor here comes from a man aged 45-65 years who received an inactivated influenza vaccine. CDR3s include the opening cysteine and the closing phenylalanine or tryptophan. A D gene is named only where the DNA matches it firmly. The size entry is marked missing in some rows and otherwise reads once, few, many or a size class.

>TRBV12-3/TRBV12-4|TRBJ2-1|15|TRBD2|many
TGTGCCAGCAGTTTGCGGGGGATTAGGGACAATGAGCAGTTCTTC
CASSLRGIRDNEQFF
>TRBV10-3|TRBJ2-3|14|NA|NA
TGTGCCATCAAAGGGGAGGTAGGGGCAGATACGCAGTATTTT
CAIKGEVGADTQYF
>TRBV12-3/TRBV12-4|TRBJ2-1|15|NA|few
TGTGCCAGCAGTTTCGTGGGAGACCCCTACAATGAGCAGTTCTTC
CASSFVGDPYNEQFF
>TRBV12-3/TRBV12-4|TRBJ2-1|13|NA|few
TGTGCCAGCAGTTTAAACGGGGCGGGTGAGCAGTTCTTC
CASSLNGAGEQFF
>TRBV20-1|TRBJ2-1|12|TRBD2|few
TGCAGTGGGTCCGGACTAGTTAATGAGCAGTTCTTC
CSGSGLVNEQFF
>TRBV29-1|TRBJ1-5|13|NA|many
TGCAGCGTTCAACTCGGGGGAAATCAGCCCCAGCATTTT
CSVQLGGNQPQHF
>TRBV25-1|TRBJ1-4|12|NA|NA
TGTGCCAGCAGTTGGGACACCCGAAAACTGTTTTTT
CASSWDTRKLFF
>TRBV5-5|TRBJ2-1|15|TRBD2|NA
TGTGCCAGCAGCCTGGGGACTAGCGGGGCTAATGAGCAGTTCTTC
CASSLGTSGANEQFF
>TRBV7-2|TRBJ2-5|15|TRBD2|NA
TGTGCCAGCAGCTTAATGACGGGGGGGTGGGAGACCCAGTACTTC
CASSLMTGGWETQYF
>TRBV6-1|TRBJ1-1|13|NA|NA
TGTGCCAGTCGTCGGCAAATTAACACTGAAGCTTTCTTT
CASRRQINTEAFF
>TRBV10-3|TRBJ1-2|18|TRBD1|NA
TGTGCCATCAGTGATGGGTCGGGACAGGGAAGGAACTACTATGGCTACACCTTC
CAISDGSGQGRNYYGYTF
>TRBV25-1|TRBJ2-7|13|NA|many
TGTGCCAGCAGACCCTCCGGGTCCTACGAGCAGTACTTC
CASRPSGSYEQYF
>TRBV28|TRBJ2-5|16|TRBD1|NA
TGTGCCAGCAGTACCCGGGACAGGGAGTACCAAGAGACCCAGTACTTC
CASSTRDREYQETQYF
>TRBV29-1|TRBJ2-1|14|TRBD2|few
TGCAGCGTCGGGAAGCGGGAGAATAACAATGAGCAGTTCTTC
CSVGKRENNNEQFF
>TRBV27|TRBJ2-3|16|TRBD2|few
TGTGCCAGCAGTCCCATGGCTAGCGGGGTTACAGATACGCAGTATTTT
CASSPMASGVTDTQYF
>TRBV28|TRBJ2-7|18|NA|NA
TGTGCCAGCAGTTCCGCCCTTTCAACAGGCCCCCGCTACTACGAGCAGTACTTC
CASSSALSTGPRYYEQYF
>TRBV7-2|TRBJ2-1|11|NA|NA
TGTGCAGGGGGGAACTACAATGAGCAGTTCTTC
CAGGNYNEQFF
>TRBV7-9|TRBJ2-1|11|NA|NA
TGTGCCAGCAGCTTAGGACTGAGGCAGTTCTTC
CASSLGLRQFF
>TRBV7-9|TRBJ2-1|12|NA|many
TGTGCCAGCAGCTTAGGACAGAATGAGCAGTTCTTC
CASSLGQNEQFF
>TRBV9|TRBJ1-4|14|NA|NA
TGTGCCAGCAGCGTTCACAGCGATAGGGAAAAACTGTTTTTT
CASSVHSDREKLFF
>TRBV10-3|TRBJ2-7|15|TRBD1|many
TGTGCCATCAGTGAGTCTGGGACAGGGGCCTACGAGCAGTACTTC
CAISESGTGAYEQYF
>TRBV15|TRBJ1-5|14|NA|few
TGTGCCACCAGCAGAGACAGGGTGGGTCAGCCCCAGCATTTT
CATSRDRVGQPQHF
>TRBV7-2|TRBJ1-1|14|NA|NA
TGTGCCAGCAGCTTAGGGGGATTGAGTACGGAAGCTTTCTTT
CASSLGGLSTEAFF
>TRBV5-1|TRBJ2-1|15|TRBD1|NA
TGCGCCAGCAGCTTACCGGGACAGGCAAACAATGAGCAGTTCTTC
CASSLPGQANNEQFF
>TRBV7-3|TRBJ2-3|15|NA|NA
TGTGCCAGCAGCTTAGAGGGTTATAACACAGATACGCAGTATTTT
CASSLEGYNTDTQYF
>TRBV7-2|TRBJ2-3|12|TRBD1|few
TGTGCCAGCAGCAAAAGGGGACAGTTTCAGTATTTT
CASSKRGQFQYF
>TRBV7-2|TRBJ2-6|17|NA|many
TGTGCCAGCAGCCCAGGGCCGGGGCGCTCTGGGGCCAACGTCCTGACTTTC
CASSPGPGRSGANVLTF
>TRBV6-5|TRBJ2-1|14|NA|NA
TGTGCCAGCAGTTACTCTGCTAGTGGCAATGAGCAGTTCTTC
CASSYSASGNEQFF
>TRBV6-2/TRBV6-3|TRBJ2-1|11|NA|few
TGTGCCAGCAACCGGGGCACCGACCGGTTCTTC
CASNRGTDRFF
>TRBV3-1|TRBJ2-7|16|TRBD2|NA
TGTGCCAGCAGCCAAGAAGGACTAGCGGGGAGCTACGAGCAGTACTTC
CASSQEGLAGSYEQYF
>TRBV20-1|TRBJ1-5|14|TRBD1|few
TGCAGTGCTAGGTTCGGGACAGCCAATCAGCCCCAGCATTTT
CSARFGTANQPQHF
>TRBV20-1|TRBJ1-1|13|NA|few
TGCAGTGCTAGATATCCAGGGAAAACTGAAGCTTTCTTT
CSARYPGKTEAFF
>TRBV4-3|TRBJ2-7|15|NA|NA
TGCGCCAGCAGCCAAGAACCAACTCGATACTACGAGCAGTACTTC
CASSQEPTRYYEQYF
>TRBV10-3|TRBJ1-2|16|NA|NA
TGTGCCATCAGTGAGGCAAAATCGGGTACTGGCGATGGCTACACCTTC
CAISEAKSGTGDGYTF
>TRBV7-2|TRBJ2-7|13|NA|few
TGTGCCAGCAGCTTAGGGGGCTCAGGGAGGCAGTACTTC
CASSLGGSGRQYF
>TRBV20-1|TRBJ2-3|13|TRBD1|many
TGCAGTGCTATCGGACAGGGAGCAGATACGCAGTATTTT
CSAIGQGADTQYF
>TRBV28|TRBJ2-6|16|NA|few
TGTGCCAGCAGTCGGCGGACTTACTCTGGGGCCAACGTCCTGACTTTC
CASSRRTYSGANVLTF
>TRBV7-9|TRBJ2-3|16|TRBD2|NA
TGTGCCAGCAGCTCCCCGCGGGGGGCCGTTTTAGATACGCAGTATTTT
CASSSPRGAVLDTQYF
>TRBV28|TRBJ2-3|17|TRBD2|NA
TGTGCCAGCAACTTGTTGGCGGCTAGCGGGAAAACAGATACGCAGTATTTT
CASNLLAASGKTDTQYF
>TRBV7-9|TRBJ2-7|15|TRBD1|NA
TGTGCCAGCAGCTTAAGTAGGGACAGCGCCTACGAGCAGTACTTC
CASSLSRDSAYEQYF
>TRBV4-3|TRBJ1-2|13|NA|few
TGCGCCAGCAGCCAAGAACAGAACTATGGCTACACCTTC
CASSQEQNYGYTF